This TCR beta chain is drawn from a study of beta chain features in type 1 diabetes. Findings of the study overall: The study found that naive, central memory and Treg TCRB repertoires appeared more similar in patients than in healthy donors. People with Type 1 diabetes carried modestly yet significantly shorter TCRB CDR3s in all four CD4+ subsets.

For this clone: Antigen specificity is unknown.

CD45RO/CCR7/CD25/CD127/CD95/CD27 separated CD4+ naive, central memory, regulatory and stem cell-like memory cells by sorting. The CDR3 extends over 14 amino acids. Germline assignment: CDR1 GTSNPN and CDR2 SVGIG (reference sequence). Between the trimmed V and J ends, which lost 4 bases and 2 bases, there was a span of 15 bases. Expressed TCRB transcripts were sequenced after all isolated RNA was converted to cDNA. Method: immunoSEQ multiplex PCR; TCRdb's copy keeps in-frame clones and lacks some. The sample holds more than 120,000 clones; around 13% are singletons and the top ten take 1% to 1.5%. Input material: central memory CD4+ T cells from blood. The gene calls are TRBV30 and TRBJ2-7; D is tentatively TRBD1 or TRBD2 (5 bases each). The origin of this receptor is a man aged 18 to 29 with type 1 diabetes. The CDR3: CAWTSVGVAYEQYF. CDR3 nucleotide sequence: TGTGCCTGGACCTCAGTGGGGGTGGCCTACGAGCAGTACTTC.